This T cell receptor (beta chain) appears in the sequencing data of a study of shared clonotypes between healthy human individuals. Study-wide points: Naive CD4 clonotypes overlapped across a handful of donors at roughly 5%. Unshared clonotypes carried lower generation probabilities than those common to all four donors.

Subsets obtained from CD4+ cells comprised CD45RA+ naive and CD45RA-negative memory cells. V shed 1 base and J 4 bases; nucleotides not matched to a gene: 14. Germline V gene data show CDR1 as LGHNA and CDR2 as YSLEER. The CDR3 length is 18 residues. Using immunoSEQ multiplex PCR, the repertoire was profiled, and TCRdb retains in-frame clones only, with some absent. The repertoire holds about 1,500,000 clones, roughly 97% seen once, with more than 0.9% in the top ten. A remark on this clone: Its antigen remains unidentified.

The genes are TRBV4-3 and TRBJ2-7, with 9 nucleotides matching TRBD1. Sequencing used naive CD4+ T cells sorted from blood. Stated subset: CD45RA+ positively selected. The source is a man aged 25 to 45 in good health. The CDR3 reads CASSQGIGLGTGSYEQYF. DNA for the CDR3: TGCGCCAGCAGCCAAGGAATTGGCCTTGGGACAGGGAGTTACGAGCAGTACTTC.